Listed below are T cell receptor beta chains from one sample, sequenced in a study of T cell repertoires in cytomegalovirus infection. One entry per CDR3 protein results from TCRdb running MiXCR on the reads. This sample yields around 530,000 distinct CDR3 sequences, of which about a quarter are seen a single time; less than 15% belongs to the top ten. The sequencing sample was made of PBMCs. These receptors all stem from a human donor in good health (CMV status not recorded). Some clones in this sample may be carry-over from other donors' samples. The CDR3 runs from the conserved cysteine through the conserved F or W. Fields, in order: J gene, D gene, V gene, CDR3 length, clone size, CDR3 protein, CDR3 DNA. A D gene is named only where the DNA matches it firmly. Expanded clones are given a class, and other clones once, few, many or no size at all.

>TRBJ2-5|NA|TRBV12-5|10|many
CASGQETQYF
TGTGCCAGCGGGCAAGAGACCCAGTACTTC
>TRBJ2-2|NA|TRBV20-1|12|many
CSGRANTGELFF
TGCAGTGGCCGGGCGAACACCGGGGAGCTGTTTTTT
>TRBJ1-1|TRBD1|TRBV27|15|NA
CASSSGQGARTEAFF
TGTGCCAGCAGTTCTGGACAGGGGGCGCGGACTGAAGCTTTCTTT
>TRBJ2-3|NA|TRBV7-3|17|many
CASSLTSAGSSTDTQYF
TGTGCCAGCAGCTTAACGTCGGCGGGATCTAGCACAGATACGCAGTATTTT
>TRBJ1-4|NA|TRBV5-4|14|NA
CAYTTRGTDEKLFF
TGTGCCTATACAACAAGGGGAACGGACGAAAAACTGTTTTTT
>TRBJ2-6|TRBD2|TRBV10-3|19|few
CAISESGTSGASGANVLTF
TGTGCCATCAGTGAGTCGGGGACTAGCGGCGCCTCTGGGGCCAACGTCCTGACTTTC
>TRBJ2-7|TRBD2|TRBV6-6|16|few
CASSYSILADTYEQYF
TGTGCCAGCAGTTACTCGATACTAGCGGATACCTACGAGCAGTACTTC
>TRBJ1-2|TRBD1|TRBV28|13|NA
CASSPLGTEGVTF
TGTGCCAGCAGTCCCCTGGGGACAGAAGGTGTCACCTTC
>TRBJ2-1|NA|TRBV6-2/TRBV6-3|16|NA
CASSYVTTRGSNEQFF
TGTGCCAGCAGTTACGTTACGACTAGAGGGTCCAATGAGCAGTTCTTC
>TRBJ2-2|TRBD2|TRBV9|15|NA
CASSVTGGGDGELFF
TGTGCCAGCAGCGTCACGGGAGGCGGAGACGGGGAGCTGTTTTTT
>TRBJ1-2|NA|TRBV5-4|15|few
CASSSAPGSHYGYTF
TGTGCCAGCAGCTCGGCCCCTGGCAGCCACTATGGCTACACCTTC
>TRBJ1-5|NA|TRBV25-1|14|few
CASSAAGTNQPQHF
TGTGCCAGCAGTGCGGCAGGGACCAATCAGCCCCAGCATTTT
>TRBJ1-4|TRBD1|TRBV27|15|once
CASSTTGTGVEKLFF
TGTGCCAGCAGCACGACCGGGACAGGGGTCGAAAAACTGTTTTTT
>TRBJ1-1|TRBD1|TRBV7-8|16|few
CASSLGARGRITEAFF
TGTGCCAGCAGCTTAGGTGCGAGGGGGCGTATCACTGAAGCTTTCTTT
>TRBJ1-4|TRBD1|TRBV7-9|11|NA
CASSADRGTVF
TGTGCCAGCAGCGCCGACAGGGGAACGGTTTTT
>TRBJ2-1|NA|TRBV28|15|few
CASTASGARYNEQFF
TGTGCCAGCACCGCCTCTGGGGCCCGCTACAATGAGCAGTTCTTC
>TRBJ1-6|NA|TRBV11-3|14|NA
CASSRRGWASPLHF
TGTGCCAGCAGCCGGAGGGGGTGGGCTTCACCCCTCCACTTT
>TRBJ2-1|NA|TRBV14|16|NA
CASSASRAASYNEQFF
TGTGCCAGCAGCGCATCAAGAGCAGCCTCCTACAATGAGCAGTTCTTC
>TRBJ1-6|NA|TRBV27|15|NA
CASSLYTQISSPLHF
TGTGCCAGCAGTTTATATACCCAGATTAGTTCACCCCTCCACTTT
>TRBJ2-5|TRBD1|TRBV19|16|few
CASSPTGYQIVETQYF
TGTGCCAGTAGTCCGACAGGGTATCAGATTGTCGAGACCCAGTACTTC
>TRBJ2-7|TRBD2|TRBV7-8|19|few
CASSYKISPLAGSSYEQYF
TGTGCCAGCAGCTACAAAATCAGCCCACTAGCGGGGAGCTCCTACGAGCAGTACTTC
>TRBJ2-1|NA|TRBV6-2/TRBV6-3|13|NA
CASSPGYNQEQFF
TGTGCCAGCAGCCCCGGCTACAACCAGGAGCAGTTCTTC
>TRBJ2-5|TRBD2|TRBV7-2|16|many
CASSLAGSGSQETQYF
TGTGCCAGCAGCTTAGCCGGTAGCGGGAGCCAAGAGACCCAGTACTTC
>TRBJ2-7|NA|TRBV7-9|13|few
CASSLEAKYEQYF
TGTGCCAGCAGCTTAGAGGCGAAATACGAGCAGTACTTC
>TRBJ2-1|TRBD1|TRBV19|15|NA
CASRPTGTGGNEQFF
TGTGCCAGTAGACCTACCGGGACAGGGGGCAATGAGCAGTTCTTC
>TRBJ2-3|TRBD2|TRBV5-1|18|few
CASSLSARTSGRPDTQYF
TGCGCCAGCAGCTTGTCCGCAAGGACTAGCGGGAGGCCAGATACGCAGTATTTT
>TRBJ2-1|TRBD1|TRBV5-4|15|NA
CASSTPGQGANEQFF
TGTGCCAGCAGCACCCCAGGACAGGGTGCGAATGAGCAGTTCTTC
>TRBJ2-5|NA|TRBV7-6|14|many
CASSPLGSQETQYF
TGTGCCAGCAGCCCACTAGGAAGCCAAGAGACCCAGTACTTC